This paragraph reports one T cell receptor beta chain. The source of the sample is a study of blood T cell repertoires in COVID-19. Study at large: Sites across the United States, Italy and Spain contributed samples from acute and convalescent COVID-19. T cells, B-cell-depleted T cells, or PBMCs supplied cDNA or gDNA.

Study processing details: Estimates of nucleated cell counts were drawn from the amplification of reference gene primers. Using immunoSEQ multiplex PCR, the repertoire was profiled, and TCRdb retains in-frame clones only, with some absent. That table gives V, J and clone size, and the DNA gave D and trimming. The table includes nearly 11,000 clones, 80% to 90% detected once. The CDR3 consists of 15 residues. Per the germline V gene, CDR1 is SGHRS and CDR2 is YFSETQ. Trimming removed 0 bases at V and 2 bases at J, with 9 bases between. The rearrangement links TRBV5-1 to TRBJ2-1; D gene ambiguous. Sequencing used peripheral blood. The clonotype comes from a human donor in a cohort sampled during active COVID-19. CDR3 protein: CASSLVAETYNEQFF. Here the CDR3 DNA reads TGCGCCAGCAGCTTGGTTGCGGAGACCTACAATGAGCAGTTCTTC.